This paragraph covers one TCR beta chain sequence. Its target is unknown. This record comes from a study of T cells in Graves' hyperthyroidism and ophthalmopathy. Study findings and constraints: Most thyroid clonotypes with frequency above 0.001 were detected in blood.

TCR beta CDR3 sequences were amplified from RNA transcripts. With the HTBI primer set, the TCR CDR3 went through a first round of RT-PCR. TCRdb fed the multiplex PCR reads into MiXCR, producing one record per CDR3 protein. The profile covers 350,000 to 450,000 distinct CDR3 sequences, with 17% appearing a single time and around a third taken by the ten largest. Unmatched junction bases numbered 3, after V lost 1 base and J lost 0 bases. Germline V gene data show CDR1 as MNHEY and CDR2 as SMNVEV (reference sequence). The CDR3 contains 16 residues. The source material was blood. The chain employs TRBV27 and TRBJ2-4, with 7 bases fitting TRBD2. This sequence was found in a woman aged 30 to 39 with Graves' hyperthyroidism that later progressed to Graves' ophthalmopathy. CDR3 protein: CASSLYSGLAKNIQYF. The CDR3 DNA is TGTGCCAGCAGTTTATATAGCGGGTTAGCCAAAAACATTCAGTACTTC.